Listed here are 6 T cell receptor beta chains from one sample, sequenced in a study of human T cells and chemical hapten exposure. Time point of the sample: patch test 2, 6 weeks after DPC sensitization. Sample treatment: therapeutic diphenylcyclopropenone sensitization with weekly scalp DPC. In TCRdb, the RACE reads were re-called with MiXCR into one record per CDR3 protein. The data contain fewer than 95,000 distinct CDR3 sequences, approximately 11% of them singletons. This specimen was whole blood, taken in connection with sensitization to the hapten diphenylcyclopropenone (DPC). Receptors originate from a man aged 40-49 years with alopecia areata. Some clones in this sample may be carry-over from other donors' samples.

This chain connects TRBV5-1 to TRBJ2-5; D gene unclear. The CDR3 has 14 amino acids. With 4 bases removed from V and 3 bases from J, the gap between germline ends came to 13 bases. From germline, CDR1 is SGHRS and CDR2 YFSETQ. CDR3 sequence (DNA): TGCGCCAGCAGCCTGGGAAAGGGTGAAGAGACCCAGTACTTC. Encoded protein: CASSLGKGEETQYF.

This clonotype was counted between two and nine times. V and J are TRBV5-1 and TRBJ2-1; a weak D match, TRBD1 (6 bases). V shed 4 bases and J shed 0 bases, with 14 bases lying between them. Germline-derived CDR1 and CDR2 are SGHRS and YFSETQ. The CDR3 loop spans 16 amino acids. The CDR3 DNA follows: TGCGCCAGCAGCCCAGGACAGACCAGCTCCTACAATGAGCAGTTCTTC. Its protein product is CASSPGQTSSYNEQFF.

In this sample, this clonotype turned up many times. V gene TRBV5-1 combines with J gene TRBJ2-1, with TRBD1 matching 9 bases. CDR1 and CDR2 (germline): SGHRS, YFSETQ. This CDR3 has 15 residues. Germline trimming cut 0 bases from V and 2 bases from J; bases unmatched to any gene: 0. CDR3 loop: CASSLDRGPYNEQFF. The CDR3 DNA sequence: TGCGCCAGCAGCTTGGACAGGGGGCCCTACAATGAGCAGTTCTTC.

This rearrangement joins TRBV20-1 to TRBJ2-5; possible D gene TRBD2, 6 bases. Germline CDR1 DFQATT, CDR2 SNEGSKA (reference sequence). There are 14 residues in the CDR3. V lost 1 base and J 7 bases, leaving 16 bases between the germline ends. The CDR3 is CSARVLGSGGTQYF. CDR3 nucleotide sequence: TGCAGTGCTAGAGTCCTAGGGTCCGGGGGGACCCAGTACTTC.

The chain links TRBV10-3 to TRBJ2-7, with 7 bases fitting TRBD2. CDR3 length: 14 residues. CDR1 is ENHRY and CDR2 is SYGVKD in the germline V gene. V lost 5 bases and J lost 3; bases outside the gene matches: 7. CDR3 bases: TGTGCCATCAGTACTAGCGCCCCTAACTACGAGCAGTACTTC. Protein product: CAISTSAPNYEQYF.

This clonotype was seen more than once but under ten times. The rearrangement links TRBV10-3 to TRBJ1-1, with 7 bases identical to TRBD1. CDR1 is ENHRY and CDR2 is SYGVKD in the germline V gene. The CDR3 contains 14 residues. Losses at the gene ends were 6 bases for V and 1 base for J; bases not matched to a gene: 5. In nucleotides, the CDR3 is TGTGCCATCAGGGAATACAGGGGGAACACTGAAGCTTTCTTT. This sequence encodes CAIREYRGNTEAFF.